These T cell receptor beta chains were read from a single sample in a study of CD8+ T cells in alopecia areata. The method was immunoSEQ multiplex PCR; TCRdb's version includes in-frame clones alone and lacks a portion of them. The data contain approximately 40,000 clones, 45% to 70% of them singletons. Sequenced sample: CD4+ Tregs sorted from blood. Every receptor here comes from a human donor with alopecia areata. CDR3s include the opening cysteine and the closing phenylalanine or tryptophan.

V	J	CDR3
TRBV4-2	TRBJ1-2	CASSDRTGGNYGYTF
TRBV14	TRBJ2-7	CASSRRVIAGANYEQYF
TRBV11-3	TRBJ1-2	CASSLDGGPSYGYTF
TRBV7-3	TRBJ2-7	CASSLTGGVYEQYF
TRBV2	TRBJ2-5	CASSGGETQYF
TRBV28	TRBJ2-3	CASSSRVSDTQYF
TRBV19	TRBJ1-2	CASSYYGYTF
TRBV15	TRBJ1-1	CATSRDGHPNTEAFF
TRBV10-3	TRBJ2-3	CAIGDRPDTQYF
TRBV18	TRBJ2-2	CASSPPGDRNTGELFF
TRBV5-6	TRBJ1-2	CASSLTIVWGYTF
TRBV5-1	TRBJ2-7	CASAQGQGDEQYF
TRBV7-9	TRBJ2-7	CASSLGLGLETYEQYF
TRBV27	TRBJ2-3	CASRLAKLLADTQYF
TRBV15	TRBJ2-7	CATSNPGQGAYEQYF
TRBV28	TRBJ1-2	CAISKAGNYGYTF
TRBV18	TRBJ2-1	CASSPREGGFNEQFF
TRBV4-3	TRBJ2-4	CASSQDLAGNIQYF
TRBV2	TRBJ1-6	CASSAPPLSPLHF
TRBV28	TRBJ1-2	CASSPGFSGYTF
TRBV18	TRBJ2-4	CASSPIGGSGNIQYF
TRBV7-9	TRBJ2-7	CASSLAGGPYEQYF
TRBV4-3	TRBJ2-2	CASSHVDGGELFF
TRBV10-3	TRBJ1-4	CAISQGGTTNEKLFF
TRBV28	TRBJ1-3	CASSSARSSGNTIYF
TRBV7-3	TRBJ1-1	CASSPMGGDTEAFF
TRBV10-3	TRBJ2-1	CAIKREGHNEQFF
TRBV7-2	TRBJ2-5	CASSLSSGRETQYF
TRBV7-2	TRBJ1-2	CASSPTQGAYRYGYTF
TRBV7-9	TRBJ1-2	CASSLLLQGYTF
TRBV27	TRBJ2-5	CASSSLSHGRETQYF
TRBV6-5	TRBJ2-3	CASSYSLAGADTQYF
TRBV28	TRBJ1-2	CASQRLRSGGYTF
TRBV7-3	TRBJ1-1	CASSLRVGFGVGNTEAFF
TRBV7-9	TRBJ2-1	CASRMIASSREQFF
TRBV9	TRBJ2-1	CASSTRTGTRASSEQFF
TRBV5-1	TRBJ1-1	CASSSGQRNTEAFF
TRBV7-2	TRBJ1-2	CASSYGGDRVRRGYTF
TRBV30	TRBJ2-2	CAWSPTPILGELFF
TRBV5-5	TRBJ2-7	CASSLAGGRVYEQYF
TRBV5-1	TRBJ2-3	CASSPGLYTDTQYF
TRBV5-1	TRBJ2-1	CASSSGGRNEQFF
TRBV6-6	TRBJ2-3	CASRLLGGQGEGTQYF
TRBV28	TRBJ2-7	CASSLEGAGRGEQYF
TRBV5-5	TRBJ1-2	CASSSPGDMGYGYTF
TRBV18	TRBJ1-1	CASSRDTNTEAFF
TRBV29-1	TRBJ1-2	CSVDRAGADYGYTF
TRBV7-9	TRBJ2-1	CASSYSGPYNEQFF